These 14 T cell receptor beta chains were sequenced from one sample in a study of shared clonotypes between healthy human individuals (dated by TCRdb to 2018 to 2020). Library creation used the immunoSEQ multiplex PCR assay. This immuneACCESS table, as held by TCRdb, lists in-frame sequences with V and J called but not all clones. Of the missing ones, under half trace to an unresolved V gene in checked studies; the others have no known cause. The sample has 2,100,000 or so clones on record, under 97% of them singletons. The ten largest make up around 0.13% of the sample. The source material was naive CD4+ T cells sorted from blood. What this sample's cell subset or site label stands for: CD45RA+ positively selected. The receptors stem from a man aged 18-30 years in good health.

The V and J genes are TRBV2 and TRBJ1-2; 7 bases agree with TRBD1. V trimming: 5 bases; J trimming: 5 bases; junction bases outside the gene matches: 11. This CDR3 comprises 15 residues. Germline V gene sequence: CDR1 SNHLY, CDR2 FYNNEI. Here the CDR3 DNA reads TGTGCCAGCAGTTCCACAGGGGAGATAGGATATGGCTACACCTTC. It translates to CASSSTGEIGYGYTF.

CDR3 sequence (DNA): TGTGCCATCAGGACCGGGACGGGAGCCTACGAGCAGTACTTC. It translates to CAIRTGTGAYEQYF. The rearrangement links TRBV10-3 to TRBJ2-7; D perhaps matches TRBD2 (6 bases). V dropped 6 bases and J dropped 2 bases, with 14 bases sitting between them. Germline CDR1 ENHRY, CDR2 SYGVKD. CDR3 length: 14 residues.

For the CDR3, the DNA is TGTGCCAGCTCACCAGTACAGGGTGGAAACACCATATATTTT. It encodes CASSPVQGGNTIYF. This chain links TRBV18 with TRBJ1-3; a possible D gene is TRBD1 (6 bases). V was trimmed by 2 bases and J by 3 bases, leaving 8 bases between them. The CDR3 length is 14 residues. The germline V gene has CDR1 KGHSH and CDR2 LQKENI. The complete variable domain, with remaining parts taken from reference TRBV18 and TRBJ1-3, reads NAGVMQNPRHLVRRRGQEARLRCSPMKGHSHVYWYRQLPEEGLKFMVYLQKENIIDESGMPKERFSAEFPKEGPSILRIQQVVRGDSAAYFCASSPVQGGNTIYFGEGSWLTVV.

The V call is TRBV27, the J call TRBJ2-7, with 7 positions matching TRBD1. Germline loops: CDR1 MNHEY, CDR2 SMNVEV (reference sequence). The CDR3 sequence is 14 residues long. The trim removed 5 bases at V and 2 bases at J, leaving 6 bases unmatched. The CDR3 loop reads CASSRGTVAYEQYF. CDR3 sequence (DNA): TGTGCCAGCAGTAGAGGGACAGTTGCCTACGAGCAGTACTTC.

The rearrangement joins TRBV18 to TRBJ1-5; D might be TRBD1 (6 bases). The CDR3 has 17 amino acids. The germline V and J ends were trimmed by 0 bases and 4 bases, with 16 bases remaining between them. Per germline, CDR1 KGHSH and CDR2 LQKENI. The CDR3 coding sequence is TGTGCCAGCTCACCACCGTCAAAGACAGGTCTTAATCAGCCCCAGCATTTT. Protein sequence: CASSPPSKTGLNQPQHF.

The chain couples TRBV6-9 to TRBJ2-5; tentative D call: TRBD2 (5 bases). V gave up 5 bases and J gave up 6 bases, with 10 bases separating them. There are 12 residues in the CDR3. CDR1 and CDR2 from the germline V gene are MNHGY and SVAAGI. This chain's CDR3 is CASSAGGQTQYF. The CDR3 nucleotides read TGTGCCAGCAGTGCTGGAGGCCAGACCCAGTACTTC.

The chain recombines TRBV28 with TRBJ2-1, with TRBD1 matching 9 bases. The V segment lost 7 bases and the J segment 4 bases; nucleotides outside the gene matches: 8. Germline V lookup: CDR1 MDHEN, CDR2 SYDVKM. CDR3 length: 15 amino acids. CDR3 in DNA: TGTGCCAGCACCCTACCCGGGACAGGGTACAATGAGCAGTTCTTC. Amino acids: CASTLPGTGYNEQFF.

The chain couples TRBV11-2 to TRBJ2-2, with D possibly matching TRBD2 (5 bases). CDR1 and CDR2 from the germline V gene are SGHAT and FQNNGV. The germline V and J ends were trimmed by 2 bases and 3 bases, with 13 bases remaining between them. There are 16 residues in the CDR3. As DNA, the CDR3 is TGTGCCAGCAGCTTAAGAGTCATGCGGGACACCGGGGAGCTGTTTTTT. It is translated as CASSLRVMRDTGELFF.

The chain carries TRBV30 and TRBJ2-3; TRBD2 matches at 15 bases. The ends lost 0 bases at V and 4 bases at J; junction bases unmatched: 11. In germline, CDR1 is GTSNPN, CDR2 SVGIG (reference sequence). The CDR3 extends over 19 amino acids. The CDR3 loop reads CAWSVRRTSGRAGADTQYF. Written as DNA, the CDR3 is TGTGCCTGGAGTGTACGCCGGACTAGCGGGAGGGCCGGCGCAGATACGCAGTATTTT.

V and J are TRBV29-1 and TRBJ1-5; no definite D call. CDR3 length: 14 amino acids. Germline V lookup: CDR1 SQVTM, CDR2 ANQGSEA. V lost 6 bases and J 0 bases, leaving 12 bases between the germline ends. The CDR3 sequence is CSVEPPYSNQPQHF. The CDR3 coding sequence is TGCAGCGTCGAACCCCCTTATAGCAATCAGCCCCAGCATTTT. The whole variable domain, remainder taken from reference TRBV29-1 and TRBJ1-5, is SAVISQKPSRDICQRGTSLTIQCQVDSQVTMMFWYRQQPGQSLTLIATANQGSEATYESGFVIDKFPISRPNLTFSTLTVSNMSPEDSSIYLCSVEPPYSNQPQHFGDGTRLSIL.

The rearrangement links TRBV5-1 to TRBJ1-4; 9 bases map to TRBD1. Germline V gives CDR1 SGHRS, CDR2 YFSETQ. Trimming cost V 2 bases and J 2 bases; bases outside gene matches: 16. The CDR3 has 20 amino acids. The CDR3 DNA reads TGCGCCAGCAGCTTCACAGGGGGCGGAACATCGTTCCGGACTAATGAAAAACTGTTTTTT. Translation gives CASSFTGGGTSFRTNEKLFF.

This clone was seen a single time. The sample carries other DNA sequences with the same CDR3. The chain carries TRBV6-6 and TRBJ2-2; no clear D gene. Deletions cut 3 bases from V and 0 bases from J, with 5 bases between. The CDR3 contains 14 residues. Germline V gene lookup returns CDR1 MNHNY and CDR2 SVGAGI (reference sequence). The chain's CDR3 is CASSYTANTGELFF. The CDR3 DNA is TGTGCCAGCAGTTATACTGCGAACACCGGGGAGCTGTTTTTT.

This chain links TRBV18 with TRBJ1-1; perhaps TRBD1 as D (5 bases). The germline CDR1 and CDR2 sequences are KGHSH and LQKENI. V was shortened by 6 bases and J by 1 base, with 12 bases between the two germline ends. The CDR3 covers 14 residues. CDR3 loop: CASSLGAGNTEAFF. The CDR3 DNA sequence: TGTGCCAGCTCCCTAGGGGCGGGGAACACTGAAGCTTTCTTT. The variable domain in full, with the rest retrieved from reference TRBV18 and TRBJ1-1, is NAGVMQNPRHLVRRRGQEARLRCSPMKGHSHVYWYRQLPEEGLKFMVYLQKENIIDESGMPKERFSAEFPKEGPSILRIQQVVRGDSAAYFCASSLGAGNTEAFFGQGTRLTVV.

The chain has TRBV6-1 and TRBJ2-2; D perhaps matches TRBD2 (5 bases). CDR3 length: 15 residues. The V gene lost 4 bases and the J gene lost 3 bases, with 12 bases spanning the gap. From germline, CDR1 is MNHNS and CDR2 SASEGT. CDR3 in amino acids: CASSAIMRDTGELFF. In nucleotides, the CDR3 is TGTGCCAGCAGTGCGATCATGCGGGACACCGGGGAGCTGTTTTTT.